The 9 T cell receptor beta chains below all came from one sample that was sequenced in a study of shared clonotypes between healthy human individuals. The assay was immunoSEQ multiplex PCR, and TCRdb's table has in-frame clones only and misses some. The repertoire holds about 770,000 clones, with around 70% as singletons. Sequenced: memory CD4+ T cells sorted from blood. Subset reported: CD45RA-negative fraction. The receptors come from a woman aged 25-40 years in good health.

This chain joins TRBV2 and TRBJ1-5; tentatively, D is TRBD1 (5 bases). This CDR3 is built from 15 residues. Germline assignment: CDR1 SNHLY and CDR2 FYNNEI. V gave up 7 bases and J gave up 6 bases, with 19 bases separating them. The CDR3 nucleotides are TGTGCCAGCAACCGGGTGCCGGGGACTAGTCAGCCCCAGCATTTT. This gives the protein CASNRVPGTSQPQHF.

This clone was detected once. The chain couples TRBV5-1 to TRBJ2-5; D gene uncertain. CDR3 size: 11 residues. The germline gives CDR1 SGHRS, CDR2 YFSETQ. Between the trimmed V and J ends, which lost 2 bases and 8 bases, there was a span of 7 bases. CDR3: CASSLQSTQYF. CDR3 bases: TGCGCCAGCAGCTTACAGAGCACCCAGTACTTC.

CDR3 nucleotides: TGTGCCAGTAGTATTGGCGGCGGGGGGGACTATGGCTACACCTTC. Translating gives CASSIGGGGDYGYTF. The chain joins TRBV19 to TRBJ1-2; TRBD1 might be the D (5 bases). Germline CDR1 and CDR2: LNHDA and SQIVND (reference sequence). V was trimmed by 3 bases and J by 3 bases, leaving 14 bases between them. The CDR3 sequence is 15 residues long.

This clone was recorded a few times. V gene TRBV5-6 combines with J gene TRBJ1-2; D is undetermined. The CDR3 is 15 residues long. The V end lost 2 bases, the J end lost 0 bases, and 11 bases lay between the germline ends. The V gene's germline CDR1 is SGHDT and CDR2 YYEEEE. The DNA of the CDR3 is TGTGCCAGCAGCTTAGGTGCAGGCTCTAACTATGGCTACACCTTC. It specifies CASSLGAGSNYGYTF.

The V call is TRBV19, the J call TRBJ1-2, with a tentative D call TRBD1 (5 bases). Germline V gives CDR1 LNHDA, CDR2 SQIVND (reference sequence). The CDR3 extends over 12 amino acids. V lost 8 bases and J lost 2, with 9 bases in between. CDR3: CASGWGNYGYTF. The CDR3 DNA reads TGTGCCAGTGGCTGGGGGAACTATGGCTACACCTTC.

This clone was observed a few times. The chain links TRBV19 to TRBJ2-3, with 11 bases lining up with TRBD2. The CDR3 is 13 amino acids. CDR1 and CDR2 from the germline V gene are LNHDA and SQIVND (reference sequence). DNA of the CDR3: TGTGCGACTAGCGGGACGAGCACAGATACGCAGTATTTT. Amino acids: CATSGTSTDTQYF.

The chain joins TRBV5-4 to TRBJ1-1, with D unclear. The ends were cut back, 2 bases at V and 5 bases at J, with 13 bases in the middle. Germline V gene sequence: CDR1 SGHNT, CDR2 YYREEE (reference sequence). The CDR3 spans 14 residues. CDR3 sequence: CASSFSSRSTEAFF. The CDR3 region has the DNA TGTGCCAGCAGCTTTTCATCCAGGTCTACTGAAGCTTTCTTT.

The chain joins TRBV19 to TRBJ2-1; D uncertain. CDR3 length: 15 residues. CDR1 is LNHDA, CDR2 SQIVND, per germline (reference sequence). V was trimmed by 6 bases and J by 0 bases, leaving 12 bases between them. CDR3 bases: TGTGCCAGTAGCAGCAGCGAGAGCTCCTACAATGAGCAGTTCTTC. It translates to CASSSSESSYNEQFF.

This clone was seen more than once but under ten times. The V gene is TRBV2, the J gene TRBJ1-5, with D possibly TRBD1 on 5 matching bases. Germline-derived CDR1 and CDR2 are SNHLY and FYNNEI. Trimming shortened V by 6 bases and J by 2 bases, and 11 bases separated the two germline ends. This CDR3 comprises 14 residues. CDR3: CASSLLGGNQPQHF. The CDR3, as DNA: TGTGCCAGCAGCCTGCTGGGGGGCAATCAGCCCCAGCATTTT.